This TCR beta chain was profiled in a study of T cell responses to AZD1222 COVID-19 vaccine. About the study: Second-dose recipients at about 4 or about 12 weeks were treated as one pooled group.

V gave up 3 bases and J gave up 4 bases, with 9 bases separating them. This CDR3 has 13 residues. Regarding the study as a whole: The study identified only five to seven AZD1222 recipients as seropositive at baseline. White British donors predominated, females outnumbered males, and clonal diversity was possibly underestimated.

As to this clone: Its antigen is currently unknown.

Sequenced by immunoSEQ multiplex PCR; TCRdb stores in-frame clones only, minus some. The sample shows about 92,000 clones, 85% to 90% of them seen only once. This TCR was recovered from an adult in good health. The sequencing used peripheral blood, collected on day 0 of AZD1222 vaccination. The rearrangement uses TRBV12-3 or TRBV12-4 and TRBJ2-5; D gene ambiguous. CDR3 protein: CASSFPPGETQYF. The CDR3 nucleotides are TGTGCCAGCAGTTTTCCGCCCGGAGAGACCCAGTACTTC.